The 30 T cell receptor beta chains listed next were all sequenced from one sample in a study of blood T cell repertoires in COVID-19. The assay was immunoSEQ multiplex PCR, and TCRdb's table has in-frame clones only and misses some. Of 210,000 or so clones in the sample, roughly 85% were seen once. The source material was peripheral blood. Receptor source: a man in his forties or fifties with COVID-19, enrolled during active disease.

The chain combines TRBV6-1 with TRBJ2-5, with 7 bases identical to TRBD1. CDR1 and CDR2 (germline): MNHNS, SASEGT. V shed 2 bases and J 14 bases; nucleotides not matched to a gene: 8. This CDR3 spans 12 amino acids. The CDR3 DNA sequence: TGTGCCAGCAGTGAAAGGGCAGGACAGGAATACTTC. Translating gives CASSERAGQEYF.

The CDR3 sequence is CASSLVVQGVNGYTF. In DNA form, the CDR3 reads TGTGCCAGCAGCTTAGTGGTACAGGGTGTTAATGGCTACACCTTC. The chain uses TRBV7-9 and TRBJ1-2; a weak D match, TRBD1 (6 bases). Germline loops: CDR1 SEHNR, CDR2 FQNEAQ (reference sequence). The CDR3 length is 15 residues. Trimming left V 1 base short and J 6 bases short, with 15 bases between.

This clone was counted once. The rearrangement joins TRBV5-1 to TRBJ1-4; 7 positions match TRBD1. The CDR3 contains 14 residues. CDR1 and CDR2 (germline): SGHRS, YFSETQ. The ends lost 3 bases at V and 5 bases at J; junction bases unmatched: 4. DNA for the CDR3: TGCGCCAGCAGCTCCGGGACAGCCAATGAAAAACTGTTTTTT. Its translation is CASSSGTANEKLFF.

The rearrangement links TRBV3-1 (or the pseudogene TRBV3-2) to TRBJ2-5; 8 nucleotides match TRBD2. This CDR3 contains 15 residues. Germline V CDR1 and CDR2: LGHDT, YNNKEL (reference sequence). With 4 bases clipped from V and 2 bases from J, the junction kept 6 bases outside the gene matches. The CDR3 region has the DNA TGTGCCAGCAGCCCGGGGGGGGTTCAGCAAGAGACCCAGTACTTC. It specifies CASSPGGVQQETQYF.

V is TRBV10-1 and J is TRBJ1-3; D ambiguous. V was clipped by 3 bases and J by 1 base, with 7 bases between them. The CDR3 loop spans 14 amino acids. Germline assignment: CDR1 WNHNN and CDR2 SYGVQD (reference sequence). Here the CDR3 DNA reads TGCGCCAGCAGTGATCGGGATTCTGGAAACACCATATATTTT. This codes for CASSDRDSGNTIYF.

This sequence joins TRBV24-1 and TRBJ2-7; TRBD1 matches at 8 bases. This CDR3 has 16 amino acids. J gave up 6 bases and V 2 bases, and 11 bases lay outside the gene matches. Per the germline V gene, CDR1 is KGHDR and CDR2 is SFDVKD. CDR3 residues: CATSDSTPRGHSEQYF. CDR3 in DNA: TGTGCCACCAGTGATTCAACCCCCAGGGGGCACTCCGAGCAGTACTTC.

J is TRBJ1-6 and V is TRBV4-3; no reliable D call. This CDR3 comprises 16 residues. Germline V gene lookup returns CDR1 LGHNA and CDR2 YSLEER. Trimming cost V 1 base and J 3 bases, with 10 bases left between them. The DNA of the CDR3 is TGCGCCAGCAGCCAAGTCGAAGGAGGCTATAATTCACCCCTCCACTTT. Its protein product is CASSQVEGGYNSPLHF.

The CDR3 DNA sequence: TGTGCCAGCAGCCCCTCTCAAGCGGGGGGGCCGATTACAGATACGCAGTATTTT. Amino acids: CASSPSQAGGPITDTQYF. This chain uses TRBV4-2 with TRBJ2-3; 10 bases agree with TRBD2. The CDR3 contains 18 residues. The J segment lost 3 bases and the V segment lost 4 bases, leaving 13 bases of the junction unmatched. Germline lookup yields CDR1 LGHNA and CDR2 YNFKEQ.

CDR3 protein: CASSRGQGPNEKLFF. CDR3 coding DNA: TGTGCCAGCTCACGAGGACAGGGCCCTAATGAAAAACTGTTTTTT. The chain links TRBV18 to TRBJ1-4; TRBD1 aligns across 8 bases. There are 15 residues in the CDR3. Germline V gives CDR1 KGHSH, CDR2 LQKENI. V shed 4 bases and J 3 bases; nucleotides not matched to a gene: 4.

The rearrangement links TRBV11-2 to TRBJ2-7; 8 nucleotides align to TRBD2. In germline, CDR1 is SGHAT, CDR2 FQNNGV. Trimming took 0 bases from V and 1 from J; bases not matched to a gene: 8. This CDR3 spans 17 amino acids. The CDR3 protein is CASSLDGSGGTSYEQYF. The CDR3 nucleotides read TGTGCCAGCAGCTTAGATGGGAGCGGGGGTACATCCTACGAGCAGTACTTC.

The chain employs TRBV29-1 and TRBJ2-2; D unresolved. Per the germline V gene, CDR1 is SQVTM and CDR2 is ANQGSEA. The CDR3 has 12 residues. Trimming took 5 bases from V and 7 from J, leaving 11 bases between them. CDR3 DNA: TGCAGCGTTCGGTACGGCGGCGGGGAGCTGTTTTTT. Encoded protein: CSVRYGGGELFF.

The chain uses TRBV15 and TRBJ2-2, with D uncertain. The CDR3 contains 13 residues. Germline loops: CDR1 LNHNV, CDR2 YYDKDF (reference sequence). The ends were cut back, 1 base at V and 6 bases at J, with 6 bases in the middle. CDR3 DNA sequence: TGTGCCACCAGCAGAGGGAGCTCCGGGGAGCTGTTTTTT. Amino acid sequence: CATSRGSSGELFF.

The rearrangement uses TRBV11-2 and TRBJ2-2; 8 bases line up with TRBD2. Germline CDR1 is SGHAT and CDR2 is FQNNGV. The CDR3 is made up of 14 amino acids. Trimming cost V 4 bases and J 6 bases; bases outside gene matches: 4. The CDR3 loop is CASSSGLGAGELFF. In nucleotides, the CDR3 is TGTGCCAGCAGCTCGGGACTAGGAGCCGGGGAGCTGTTTTTT.

This rearrangement joins TRBV18 to TRBJ2-3; a possible D gene is TRBD1 (5 bases). V lost 5 bases and J lost 0, with 18 bases in between. The CDR3 loop spans 17 amino acids. The germline CDR1 and CDR2 sequences are KGHSH and LQKENI. CDR3 in DNA: TGTGCCAGCTCAGGGTCCGGTGCGTCAGGGAGCACAGATACGCAGTATTTT. It yields the protein CASSGSGASGSTDTQYF.

The chain recombines TRBV27 with TRBJ1-2, with a tentative D call TRBD1 (6 bases). CDR3 length equals 14 residues. Germline CDR1 MNHEY, CDR2 SMNVEV (reference sequence). V was cut by 8 bases and J by 1 base, with 14 bases left in between. CDR3 DNA: TGTGCCAGCGGACAAGGGACAAGTAACTATGGCTACACCTTC. As protein: CASGQGTSNYGYTF.

Worth noting for this clone: The same CDR3 is also encoded by other DNA sequences in this sample. V gene TRBV18 combines with J gene TRBJ2-7; TRBD1 is a possible D gene (6 bases). The CDR3 has 15 residues. Germline V lookup: CDR1 KGHSH, CDR2 LQKENI. The ends were cut back, 1 base at V and 4 bases at J, with 14 bases in the middle. CDR3 sequence (DNA): TGTGCCAGCTCACCACAACAGGGAAATTCGTACGAGCAGTACTTC. It codes for CASSPQQGNSYEQYF.

This chain joins TRBV30 and TRBJ1-5, with TRBD1 matching over 7 bases. Germline V gives CDR1 GTSNPN, CDR2 SVGIG (reference sequence). V was pared by 0 bases and J by 6 bases, with 2 bases of the junction left unmatched. The CDR3 has 13 amino acids. The CDR3 coding sequence is TGTGCCTGGAGTGTCAGGGGGTTTCAGCCCCAGCATTTT. Protein sequence: CAWSVRGFQPQHF.

A single count supports this clone. The chain joins TRBV24-1 to TRBJ2-7; 8 bases align to TRBD1. V dropped 1 base and J dropped 7; count of bases not matched to a gene: 8. Per the germline V gene, CDR1 is KGHDR and CDR2 is SFDVKD. The CDR3 covers 15 residues. CDR3 bases: TGTGCCACCAGTGATTTTGGGACAGGAGGTTTTGAGCAGTACTTC. Translating it yields CATSDFGTGGFEQYF.

This clone has just one count. The chain has TRBV10-1 and TRBJ2-7; 8 bases agree with TRBD2. V gave up 4 bases and J gave up 1 base; unmatched junction bases: 6. CDR1 and CDR2 from the germline V gene are WNHNN and SYGVQD (reference sequence). The CDR3 has 15 amino acids. The CDR3 bases are TGCGCCAGCAGTGTCAAGCGGGGGCATTCCTACGAGCAGTACTTC. Encoded protein: CASSVKRGHSYEQYF.

The chain joins TRBV3-1 (or the pseudogene TRBV3-2) to TRBJ1-5, with D possibly matching TRBD1 (6 bases). With 0 bases removed from V and 11 bases from J, the gap between germline ends came to 11 bases. CDR1 is LGHDT, CDR2 YNNKEL, per germline (reference sequence). This CDR3 spans 13 amino acids. CDR3: CASSQDRGGTQHF. CDR3 nucleotides: TGTGCCAGCAGCCAAGATCGGGGGGGCACCCAGCATTTT.

The table lists this clone with a few counts. The sample holds other DNA sequences that translate to the same CDR3. The J gene is TRBJ1-2, the V gene TRBV28; 9 bases are a match to TRBD1. Germline-derived CDR1 and CDR2 are MDHEN and SYDVKM. CDR3 length: 14 residues. With V trimmed by 2 bases and J by 8 bases, 6 bases remained unmatched. Here the CDR3 DNA reads TGTGCCAGCAGTTTAGGTGGACAGGGGAACGGCTACACCTTC. Protein: CASSLGGQGNGYTF.

The chain links TRBV3-1 (or the pseudogene TRBV3-2) to TRBJ2-7, with TRBD1 as a possible D gene (6 bases). The V gene lost 4 bases and the J gene lost 1 base, with 11 bases spanning the gap. CDR3 length: 14 amino acids. Germline values: CDR1 LGHDT, CDR2 YNNKEL (reference sequence). CDR3 sequence: CASSLTGTSYEQYF. CDR3 coding DNA: TGTGCCAGCAGCCTTACCGGGACATCCTACGAGCAGTACTTC.

In this sample, this clone turned up once. This sequence joins TRBV11-2 and TRBJ1-1; D not certain. The CDR3 loop spans 14 amino acids. In germline, CDR1 is SGHAT, CDR2 FQNNGV. V lost 1 base and J lost 1, with 7 bases in between. CDR3 bases: TGTGCCAGCAGCTTAGTGGCAGGGAACACTGAAGCTTTCTTT. Protein sequence: CASSLVAGNTEAFF.

This sequence joins TRBV7-9 and TRBJ2-7; 7 bases are a match to TRBD1. V lost 2 bases, J lost 3 bases, and 7 bases stayed unmatched. CDR3 length equals 15 residues. Germline V gene sequence: CDR1 SEHNR, CDR2 FQNEAQ (reference sequence). CDR3 in amino acids: CASSLPTGSGYEQYF. The DNA of the CDR3 is TGTGCCAGCAGCTTACCGACAGGGTCAGGCTACGAGCAGTACTTC.

This clone was observed once. The CDR3 DNA follows: TGCGCCAGCAGCCAAGCCGGTATAACAGTCCAAGAGACCCAGTACTTC. Residues: CASSQAGITVQETQYF. The genes are TRBV4-1 and TRBJ2-5; no clear D. In germline, CDR1 is MGHRA, CDR2 YSYEKL. The CDR3 is 16 residues long. Trimming left V 1 base short and J 1 base short, with 13 bases between.

V and J are TRBV5-6 and TRBJ1-4; TRBD1 agrees at 11 bases. The CDR3 is 16 amino acids. Germline CDR1 reads SGHDT; CDR2 reads YYEEEE. Unmatched junction bases numbered 1, after V lost 2 bases and J lost 1 base. The CDR3 reads CASSFGTGGTNEKLFF. CDR3 bases: TGTGCCAGCAGCTTTGGGACAGGGGGAACTAATGAAAAACTGTTTTTT. The whole variable domain, filled in from reference TRBV5-6 and TRBJ1-4, reads DAGVTQSPTHLIKTRGQQVTLRCSPKSGHDTVSWYQQALGQGPQFIFQYYEEEERQRGNFPDRFSGHQFPNYSSELNVNALLLGDSALYLCASSFGTGGTNEKLFFGSGTQLSVL.

As concerns this clone: The junction does not match germline at one end; this may be a read error. The chain links TRBV20-1 to TRBJ2-5; D may be TRBD2 (6 bases). The CDR3 sequence is 11 residues long. CDR1 is DFQATT and CDR2 is SNEGSKA in the germline V gene (reference sequence). CDR3 loop: CSARSGLSMDF. The CDR3 nucleotides are TGCAGTGCTAGATCGGGACTCAGTATGGACTTC.

The J gene is TRBJ2-7, the V gene TRBV6-5, with 8 bases matching TRBD2. CDR1 and CDR2 from the germline V gene are MNHEY and SVGAGI. The V segment lost 8 bases and the J segment 6 bases; nucleotides outside the gene matches: 15. This CDR3 is 15 amino acids long. CDR3 coding DNA: TGTGCCAGCCCCGGGGCGGGGGGCCATTTCTCCGAGCAGTACTTC. Protein product: CASPGAGGHFSEQYF.

The rearrangement uses TRBV24-1 and TRBJ2-1, with unresolved D. Germline V gene sequence: CDR1 KGHDR, CDR2 SFDVKD. The CDR3 runs 13 residues. Trimming removed 4 bases from V and 8 bases from J, with 11 bases in between. In nucleotides, the CDR3 is TGTGCCACCAGTGAGGTTACCTCGGATGAGCAGTTCTTC. It is translated as CATSEVTSDEQFF.

This rearrangement joins TRBV6-5 to TRBJ1-5; 8 bases are a match to TRBD1. With V trimmed by 7 bases and J by 1 base, 6 bases remained unmatched. The CDR3 sequence is 15 residues long. Germline assignment: CDR1 MNHEY and CDR2 SVGAGI. The CDR3 nucleotides read TGTGCCAGCACCGTCGACAGGGGAAGCAATCAGCCCCAGCATTTT. It encodes CASTVDRGSNQPQHF.